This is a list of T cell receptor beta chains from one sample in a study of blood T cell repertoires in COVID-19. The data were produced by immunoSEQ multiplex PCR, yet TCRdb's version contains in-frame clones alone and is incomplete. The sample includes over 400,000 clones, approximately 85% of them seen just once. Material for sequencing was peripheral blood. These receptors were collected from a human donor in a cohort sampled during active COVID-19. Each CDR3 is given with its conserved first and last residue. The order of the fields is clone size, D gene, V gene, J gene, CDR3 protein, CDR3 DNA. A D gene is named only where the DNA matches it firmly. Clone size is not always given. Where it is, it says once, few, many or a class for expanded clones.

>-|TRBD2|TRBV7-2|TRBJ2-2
CASSLRLAGVGELFF
TGTGCCAGCAGCTTAAGACTAGCGGGAGTTGGGGAGCTGTTTTTT
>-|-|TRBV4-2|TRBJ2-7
CASSQELVGGDEQYF
TGTGCCAGCAGCCAAGAACTCGTAGGGGGTGACGAGCAGTACTTC
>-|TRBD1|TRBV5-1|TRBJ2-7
CASSKSTRGQGLSYEQYF
TGCGCCAGCAGCAAATCTACCAGGGGACAGGGTCTTTCCTACGAGCAGTACTTC
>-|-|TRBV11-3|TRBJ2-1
CASSLTMNNEQFF
TGTGCCAGCAGCTTGACTATGAACAATGAGCAGTTCTTC
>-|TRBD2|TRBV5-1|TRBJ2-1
CASSLGLATPYNEQFF
TGCGCCAGCAGCCTGGGACTAGCAACGCCCTACAATGAGCAGTTCTTC
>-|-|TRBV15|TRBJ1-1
CATSGDGNTEAFF
TGTGCCACCAGCGGAGACGGGAACACTGAAGCTTTCTTT
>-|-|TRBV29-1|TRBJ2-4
CSGTVPGLFQNIQYF
TGCAGCGGGACAGTCCCAGGCCTTTTCCAAAACATTCAGTACTTC
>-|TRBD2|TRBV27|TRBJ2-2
CASSFYAGLGGTGELFF
TGTGCCAGCAGTTTCTACGCCGGACTAGGTGGTACCGGGGAGCTGTTTTTT
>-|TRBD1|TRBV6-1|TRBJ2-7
CASSGGTGGVRSYEQYF
TGTGCCAGCAGTGGTGGGACAGGGGGTGTCAGGTCCTACGAGCAGTACTTC
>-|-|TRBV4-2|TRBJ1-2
CASSQDRGGIGYGYTF
TGTGCCAGCAGCCAAGATCGGGGGGGCATTGGGTATGGCTACACCTTC
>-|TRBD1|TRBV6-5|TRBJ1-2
CASSSGQGGYTF
TGTGCCAGCAGTTCCGGACAGGGTGGCTACACCTTC
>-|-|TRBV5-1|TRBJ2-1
CASSLVAGRRGNNEQFF
TGCGCCAGCAGCTTGGTCGCAGGCCGCCGGGGTAACAATGAGCAGTTCTTC
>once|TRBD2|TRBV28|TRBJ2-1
CASSPLGGRAHEQFF
TGTGCCAGCAGCCCCCTGGGCGGGAGGGCCCATGAGCAGTTCTTC
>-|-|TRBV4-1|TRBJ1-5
CASSQDEGVDQPQHF
TGCGCCAGCAGCCAAGATGAGGGGGTCGATCAGCCCCAGCATTTT
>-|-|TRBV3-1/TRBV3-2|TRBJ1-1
CASSLNRVGTEAFF
TGTGCCAGCAGTCTTAACAGGGTTGGGACTGAAGCTTTCTTT
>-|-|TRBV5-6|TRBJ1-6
CASSAPGSLHF
TGTGCCAGCAGCGCCCCCGGGTCACTCCACTTT
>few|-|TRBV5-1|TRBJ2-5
CASIPGIGSAQETQYF
TGCGCCAGCATCCCCGGAATAGGTAGCGCACAAGAGACCCAGTACTTC
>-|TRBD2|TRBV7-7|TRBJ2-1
CASSFGTSGYNEQFF
TGTGCTAGCAGCTTTGGGACTAGCGGCTACAATGAGCAGTTCTTC
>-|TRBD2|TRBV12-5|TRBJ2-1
CASGSRQPGGLEQFF
TGTGCTAGTGGTTCCCGACAACCGGGAGGACTTGAGCAGTTCTTC
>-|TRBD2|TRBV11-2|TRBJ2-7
CASSLALAAAYEQYF
TGTGCCAGCAGCTTAGCACTAGCGGCGGCCTACGAGCAGTACTTC
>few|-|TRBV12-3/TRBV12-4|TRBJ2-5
CASSYRDLGTQYF
TGTGCCAGCAGTTACAGGGATCTGGGGACCCAGTACTTC
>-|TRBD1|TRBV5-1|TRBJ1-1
CASSRQGDTEAFF
TGCGCCAGCAGCCGCCAGGGGGACACTGAAGCTTTCTTT
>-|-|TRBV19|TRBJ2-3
CASSIARGTQYF
TGTGCCAGTAGTATAGCAAGGGGAACGCAGTATTTT
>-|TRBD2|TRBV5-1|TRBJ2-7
CASSLTSGSSEQYF
TGCGCCAGCAGCTTGACTAGCGGGAGCTCCGAGCAGTACTTC
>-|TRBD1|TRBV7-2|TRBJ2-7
CASSPRQGAYEQYF
TGTGCCAGCAGCCCCCGACAGGGCGCCTACGAGCAGTACTTC
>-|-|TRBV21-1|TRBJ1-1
CASSWAGLGKGEAFF
TGTGCCAGCAGCTGGGCCGGACTAGGAAAGGGGGAAGCTTTCTTT
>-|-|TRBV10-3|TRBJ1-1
CAISDFRRGWGTEAFF
TGTGCCATCAGTGACTTTAGGAGGGGCTGGGGCACTGAAGCTTTCTTT
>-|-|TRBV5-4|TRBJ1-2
CASSPTSGPNYGYTF
TGTGCCAGCAGCCCGACGAGTGGGCCTAACTATGGCTACACCTTC
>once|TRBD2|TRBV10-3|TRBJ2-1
CAISDTSGNNEQFF
TGTGCCATCAGTGATACTAGCGGGAACAATGAGCAGTTCTTC
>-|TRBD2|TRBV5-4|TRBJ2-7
CASSSGTSSSYEQYF
TGTGCCAGCAGTTCCGGGACTAGTAGCTCCTACGAGCAGTACTTC
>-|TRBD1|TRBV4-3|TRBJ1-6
CASSQDRGQGAPRGSYNSPLHF
TGCGCCAGCAGCCAAGACAGGGGACAGGGCGCCCCTCGGGGCTCCTATAATTCACCCCTCCACTTT
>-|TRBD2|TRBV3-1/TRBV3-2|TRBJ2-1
CASSPQREGNNEQFF
TGTGCCAGCAGCCCACAGCGGGAGGGGAACAATGAGCAGTTCTTC
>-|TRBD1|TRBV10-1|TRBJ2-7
CASSESNRGYTYEQYF
TGCGCCAGCAGTGAGTCTAACAGGGGGTACACCTACGAGCAGTACTTC
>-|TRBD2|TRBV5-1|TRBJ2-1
CASSSLSGSMYNEQFF
TGCGCCAGCAGCTCCCTTAGCGGGAGCATGTACAATGAGCAGTTCTTC
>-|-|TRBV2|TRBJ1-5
CASSEGQVSNQPQHF
TGTGCCAGCAGTGAGGGTCAGGTTAGCAATCAGCCCCAGCATTTT
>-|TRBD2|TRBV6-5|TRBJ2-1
CASSYSIAGDHNEQFF
TGTGCCAGCAGTTACTCGATTGCGGGAGACCACAATGAGCAGTTCTTC
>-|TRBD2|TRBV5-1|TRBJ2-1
CASSYFSGRSLGEQFF
TGCGCCAGCAGCTACTTTAGCGGGAGGAGCTTAGGTGAGCAGTTCTTC
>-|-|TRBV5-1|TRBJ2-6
CASSLEGPRANVLTF
TGCGCCAGCAGCTTGGAGGGGCCAAGGGCCAACGTCCTGACTTTC
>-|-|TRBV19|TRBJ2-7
CASSLQGATYEQYF
TGTGCCAGTAGTCTCCAGGGTGCAACCTACGAGCAGTACTTC
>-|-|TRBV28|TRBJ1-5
CASRWPGNQPQHF
TGTGCCAGCAGATGGCCGGGGAATCAGCCCCAGCATTTT
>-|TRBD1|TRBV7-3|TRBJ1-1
CASSYRGGGVTEAFF
TGTGCCAGCAGCTACAGAGGGGGCGGCGTCACTGAAGCTTTCTTT
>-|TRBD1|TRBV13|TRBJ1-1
CATKDRPHQEAFF
TGTGCCACCAAGGACAGGCCCCATCAGGAAGCTTTCTTT
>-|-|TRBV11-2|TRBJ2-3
CASSATRDTQYF
TGTGCCAGCAGCGCAACCAGAGATACGCAGTATTTT
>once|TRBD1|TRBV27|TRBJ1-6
CASRIRGSPIKMNSPLHF
TGTGCCAGCAGGATCAGGGGGTCGCCGATAAAAATGAATTCACCCCTCCACTTT
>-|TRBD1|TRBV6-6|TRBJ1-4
CASSLQGTGSNEKLFF
TGTGCCAGCAGCCTCCAAGGGACAGGGTCTAATGAAAAACTGTTTTTT
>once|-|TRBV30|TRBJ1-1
CAWSVYRGTNTEAFF
TGTGCCTGGAGTGTTTACCGGGGGACGAACACTGAAGCTTTCTTT
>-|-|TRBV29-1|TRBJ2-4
CSLLRGGIQYF
TGCAGCCTACTCAGGGGCGGCATTCAGTACTTC
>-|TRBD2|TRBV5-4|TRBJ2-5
CASSSAGVQETQYF
TGTGCCAGCAGCTCCGCGGGGGTCCAAGAGACCCAGTACTTC
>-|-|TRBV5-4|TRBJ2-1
CASSFPGAINNEQFF
TGTGCCAGCAGCTTTCCTGGGGCCATCAACAATGAGCAGTTCTTC
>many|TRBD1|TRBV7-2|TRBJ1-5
CASSGTGDNQPQHF
TGTGCCAGCAGCGGGACAGGGGATAATCAGCCCCAGCATTTT
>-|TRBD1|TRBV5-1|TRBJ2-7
CASSLGDSTGGAEQYF
TGCGCCAGCAGCTTGGGGGACAGTACAGGGGGCGCCGAGCAGTACTTC
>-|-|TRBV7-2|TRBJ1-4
CASSSPPYTRGLGNEKLFF
TGTGCCAGCAGCTCACCACCATATACTAGAGGGTTGGGTAATGAAAAACTGTTTTTT
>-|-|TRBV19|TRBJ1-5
CASSLKTGVGNQPQHF
TGTGCCAGTAGTTTAAAGACAGGTGTCGGCAATCAGCCCCAGCATTTT